A selection of T cell receptor beta chains follows, all from one sample in a study of metastatic and nonmetastatic thyroid tumors. TCRdb re-called the PCR reads through MiXCR. The profile shows 33,000 or so clones, around 7% of them singletons. Sequencing was done on a sample of blood. These receptors all come from a female donor with papillary thyroid cancer or a benign thyroid nodule (not recorded which). Some clones in this sample may be carry-over from other donors' samples. Each CDR3 is given with its conserved first and last residue. A D gene is named only where the DNA matches it firmly. A row's size may be missing; if present it is once, few, many or a size class.

j_gene: TRBJ2-7
d_gene: NA
v_gene: TRBV6-1
abundance: many
CDR3aa: CASSLRQVFPYEQYF
CDR3nt: TGTGCCAGCAGCCTTAGGCAGGTTTTTCCCTACGAGCAGTACTTC

j_gene: TRBJ2-7
d_gene: NA
v_gene: TRBV3-1
abundance: many
CDR3aa: CASSQGGVGEQYF
CDR3nt: TGTGCCAGCAGCCAGGGGGGAGTGGGGGAGCAGTACTTC

j_gene: TRBJ2-5
d_gene: NA
v_gene: TRBV5-1
abundance: many
CDR3aa: CASSSITVQETQYF
CDR3nt: TGCGCCAGCAGCTCGATAACGGTACAAGAGACCCAGTACTTC

j_gene: TRBJ1-3
d_gene: NA
v_gene: TRBV6-1
abundance: many
CDR3aa: CASSRDFSGNTIYF
CDR3nt: TGTGCCAGCAGCAGGGACTTCTCTGGAAACACCATATATTTT

j_gene: TRBJ2-7
d_gene: NA
v_gene: TRBV29-1
abundance: many
CDR3aa: CSVGRFAAGVLYEQYF
CDR3nt: TGCAGCGTTGGAAGATTTGCGGCAGGGGTTCTTTACGAGCAGTACTTC

j_gene: TRBJ1-3
d_gene: NA
v_gene: TRBV5-1
abundance: many
CDR3aa: CASSLDPGGNTIYF
CDR3nt: TGCGCCAGCAGCTTAGACCCGGGAGGAAACACCATATATTTT

j_gene: TRBJ1-3
d_gene: TRBD1
v_gene: TRBV11-2
abundance: many
CDR3aa: CASSYGQANSGNTIYF
CDR3nt: TGTGCCAGCAGCTACGGACAGGCAAACTCTGGAAACACCATATATTTT

j_gene: TRBJ2-2
d_gene: NA
v_gene: TRBV11-1
abundance: NA
CDR3aa: CASSLGSGTGELFF
CDR3nt: TGTGCCAGCAGCTTAGGATCGGGAACCGGGGAGCTGTTTTTT

j_gene: TRBJ2-7
d_gene: NA
v_gene: TRBV18
abundance: many
CDR3aa: CASSQSQDTYEQYF
CDR3nt: TGTGCCAGCTCACAAAGTCAGGATACCTACGAGCAGTACTTC

j_gene: TRBJ1-2
d_gene: TRBD1
v_gene: TRBV2
abundance: many
CDR3aa: CARQGKHYGYTF
CDR3nt: TGTGCCAGACAGGGGAAGCACTATGGCTACACCTTC

j_gene: TRBJ2-5
d_gene: TRBD1
v_gene: TRBV12-3/TRBV12-4
abundance: many
CDR3aa: CASSQRTGALQETQYF
CDR3nt: TGTGCCAGCAGCCAACGGACAGGGGCCCTCCAAGAGACCCAGTACTTC

j_gene: TRBJ2-1
d_gene: NA
v_gene: TRBV6-1
abundance: NA
CDR3aa: CASTPGANNDQFF
CDR3nt: TGTGCCAGCACTCCCGGGGCCAACAATGATCAGTTCTTC

j_gene: TRBJ1-6
d_gene: NA
v_gene: TRBV7-8
abundance: many
CDR3aa: CASSNLNSPLHF
CDR3nt: TGTGCCAGCAGTAATCTTAATTCACCCCTCCACTTT

j_gene: TRBJ2-2
d_gene: NA
v_gene: TRBV5-1
abundance: many
CDR3aa: CASSLGGTANTGELFF
CDR3nt: TGCGCCAGCAGCTTGGGCGGGACAGCGAACACCGGGGAGCTGTTTTTT

j_gene: TRBJ2-1
d_gene: NA
v_gene: TRBV29-1
abundance: few
CDR3aa: CSVEKGSEFFSFNEQFF
CDR3nt: TGCAGCGTTGAAAAAGGGTCAGAATTCTTTTCTTTCAATGAGCAGTTCTTC

j_gene: TRBJ2-2
d_gene: TRBD1
v_gene: TRBV24-1
abundance: many
CDR3aa: CATRPRDRDTGELFF
CDR3nt: TGTGCCACCAGACCAAGGGACAGAGACACCGGGGAGCTGTTTTTT

j_gene: TRBJ1-2
d_gene: NA
v_gene: TRBV5-1
abundance: many
CDR3aa: CASSPLGGGDGYTF
CDR3nt: TGCGCCAGCAGCCCCCTAGGGGGGGGCGATGGCTACACCTTC

j_gene: TRBJ1-1
d_gene: NA
v_gene: TRBV10-1
abundance: many
CDR3aa: CASRNSKNTEAFF
CDR3nt: TGCGCCAGCAGGAACAGTAAGAACACTGAAGCTTTCTTT

j_gene: TRBJ1-1
d_gene: NA
v_gene: TRBV6-5
abundance: few
CDR3aa: CASSYWGEGTEAFF
CDR3nt: TGTGCCAGCAGTTACTGGGGCGAGGGCACTGAAGCTTTCTTT

j_gene: TRBJ2-3
d_gene: NA
v_gene: TRBV2
abundance: many
CDR3aa: CASSERALFTDTQYF
CDR3nt: TGTGCCAGCAGTGAAAGGGCACTCTTCACAGATACGCAGTATTTT

j_gene: TRBJ1-2
d_gene: NA
v_gene: TRBV4-1
abundance: many
CDR3aa: CASSQMYRAPNYGYTF
CDR3nt: TGCGCCAGCAGCCAGATGTACAGGGCACCTAACTATGGCTACACCTTC

j_gene: TRBJ2-5
d_gene: TRBD2
v_gene: TRBV10-3
abundance: NA
CDR3aa: CAISGIERGGLETQYF
CDR3nt: TGTGCCATCAGTGGGATTGAGCGGGGGGGCTTAGAGACCCAGTACTTC

j_gene: TRBJ2-7
d_gene: NA
v_gene: TRBV28
abundance: many
CDR3aa: CASSLGGGAYEQYF
CDR3nt: TGTGCCAGCAGTTTGGGAGGGGGGGCCTACGAGCAGTACTTC

j_gene: TRBJ2-5
d_gene: NA
v_gene: TRBV20-1
abundance: NA
CDR3aa: CSARVGSETQYF
CDR3nt: TGCAGTGCTAGGGTTGGGTCGGAGACCCAGTACTTC

j_gene: TRBJ1-1
d_gene: NA
v_gene: TRBV5-1
abundance: many
CDR3aa: CASMGIGLNTEAFF
CDR3nt: TGCGCCAGCATGGGTATAGGGCTAAACACTGAAGCTTTCTTT

j_gene: TRBJ2-7
d_gene: NA
v_gene: TRBV4-3
abundance: many
CDR3aa: CASSQGSGSSYEQYF
CDR3nt: TGCGCCAGCAGCCAAGGCTCGGGGAGCTCCTACGAGCAGTACTTC

j_gene: TRBJ2-5
d_gene: NA
v_gene: TRBV12-3/TRBV12-4
abundance: many
CDR3aa: CASSKTQGRETQYF
CDR3nt: TGTGCCAGCAGTAAGACACAGGGACGGGAGACCCAGTACTTC

j_gene: TRBJ2-1
d_gene: TRBD2
v_gene: TRBV4-2
abundance: NA
CDR3aa: CASSKTTSGRSYNEQFF
CDR3nt: TGTGCCAGCAGCAAAACGACTAGCGGGAGGTCATACAATGAGCAGTTCTTC

j_gene: TRBJ2-6
d_gene: TRBD1
v_gene: TRBV11-2
abundance: many
CDR3aa: CASSSGQRSGANVLTF
CDR3nt: TGTGCCAGCAGCTCGGGACAGAGGTCCGGGGCCAACGTCCTGACTTTC

j_gene: TRBJ1-1
d_gene: NA
v_gene: TRBV2
abundance: many
CDR3aa: CASRFRRGSNTEAFF
CDR3nt: TGTGCCAGCAGATTCAGGCGCGGGAGTAACACTGAAGCTTTTTTT

j_gene: TRBJ2-7
d_gene: NA
v_gene: TRBV6-1
abundance: few
CDR3aa: CASILRLWSSYERYF
CDR3nt: TGTGCCAGCATCCTAAGGTTGTGGAGCTCCTACGAGCGGTACTTC

j_gene: TRBJ2-5
d_gene: NA
v_gene: TRBV20-1
abundance: many
CDR3aa: CSARDPLAGIETQYF
CDR3nt: TGCAGTGCTAGAGACCCTTTGGCGGGGATAGAGACCCAGTACTTC

j_gene: TRBJ2-1
d_gene: TRBD2
v_gene: TRBV28
abundance: many
CDR3aa: CASSPPFPSGESYNEQFF
CDR3nt: TGTGCCAGCAGCCCTCCGTTTCCTAGCGGGGAATCCTACAATGAGCAGTTCTTC

j_gene: TRBJ2-3
d_gene: TRBD2
v_gene: TRBV10-3
abundance: few
CDR3aa: CAISELTGGHLTDTQYF
CDR3nt: TGTGCCATCAGTGAGCTCACGGGGGGGCACCTCACAGATACGCAGTATTTT

j_gene: TRBJ1-1
d_gene: NA
v_gene: TRBV9
abundance: many
CDR3aa: CASSTERGTEAFF
CDR3nt: TGTGCCAGCAGCACAGAAAGGGGCACTGAAGCTTTCTTT

j_gene: TRBJ1-2
d_gene: NA
v_gene: TRBV12-3/TRBV12-4
abundance: many
CDR3aa: CASSARQSNYGYTF
CDR3nt: TGTGCCAGCAGTGCTCGACAGTCCAACTATGGCTACACCTTC

j_gene: TRBJ1-6
d_gene: NA
v_gene: TRBV19
abundance: many
CDR3aa: CASKGGWGSPLHF
CDR3nt: TGTGCCAGTAAGGGGGGGTGGGGTTCACCCCTCCACTTT

j_gene: TRBJ2-7
d_gene: NA
v_gene: TRBV28
abundance: many
CDR3aa: CASRSLGGGSLDF
CDR3nt: TGTGCCAGCAGATCATTGGGTGGGGGGTCCTTGGACTTC

j_gene: TRBJ2-2
d_gene: TRBD1
v_gene: TRBV4-3
abundance: many
CDR3aa: CASSHSTGNGELFF
CDR3nt: TGCGCCAGCAGCCACTCGACAGGGAACGGGGAGCTGTTTTTT

j_gene: TRBJ1-2
d_gene: NA
v_gene: TRBV20-1
abundance: many
CDR3aa: CSARLPGVVGRGYTF
CDR3nt: TGCAGTGCTAGATTACCGGGGGTTGTCGGGAGGGGCTACACCTTC

j_gene: TRBJ2-2
d_gene: TRBD2
v_gene: TRBV4-1
abundance: many
CDR3aa: CASSPSGVNTGELFF
CDR3nt: TGCGCCAGCAGTCCTAGCGGGGTGAACACCGGGGAGCTGTTTTTT

j_gene: TRBJ1-4
d_gene: TRBD1
v_gene: TRBV20-1
abundance: many
CDR3aa: CSARGQPNEKLFF
CDR3nt: TGCAGTGCTAGGGGACAGCCTAATGAAAAACTGTTTTTT

j_gene: TRBJ1-2
d_gene: TRBD1
v_gene: TRBV12-3/TRBV12-4
abundance: many
CDR3aa: CASKWTGARGNYGYTF
CDR3nt: TGTGCCAGCAAATGGACAGGGGCGAGAGGTAACTATGGCTACACCTTC

j_gene: TRBJ1-1
d_gene: NA
v_gene: TRBV6-1
abundance: many
CDR3aa: CASSFSGNTEAFF
CDR3nt: TGTGCCAGCAGTTTCTCAGGGAACACTGAAGCTTTCTTT

j_gene: TRBJ1-3
d_gene: NA
v_gene: TRBV3-1
abundance: many
CDR3aa: CASSQGPGTPSSGNTIYF
CDR3nt: TGTGCCAGCAGCCAAGGGCCGGGGACACCAAGCTCTGGAAACACCATATATTTT

j_gene: TRBJ1-4
d_gene: NA
v_gene: TRBV2
abundance: many
CDR3aa: CASSESRYNEKLFF
CDR3nt: TGTGCCAGCAGTGAGTCCAGGTATAATGAAAAACTGTTTTTT

j_gene: TRBJ2-7
d_gene: TRBD2
v_gene: TRBV20-1
abundance: many
CDR3aa: CSARGVGGRKYEQYF
CDR3nt: TGCAGTGCTAGAGGTGTCGGCGGGAGGAAATACGAGCAGTACTTC

j_gene: TRBJ1-2
d_gene: NA
v_gene: TRBV2
abundance: few
CDR3aa: CARSEGCCYTF
CDR3nt: TGTGCCAGATCCGAAGGATGTTGCTACACCTTC

j_gene: TRBJ1-1
d_gene: NA
v_gene: TRBV7-2
abundance: many
CDR3aa: CASSLGGATEAFF
CDR3nt: TGTGCCAGCAGCTTAGGGGGGGCCACTGAAGCTTTCTTT

j_gene: TRBJ1-1
d_gene: NA
v_gene: TRBV6-1
abundance: many
CDR3aa: CASSEEGRSSGWPEAFF
CDR3nt: TGTGCCAGCAGTGAAGAGGGCAGGAGTTCAGGTTGGCCTGAAGCTTTCTTT

j_gene: TRBJ2-2
d_gene: TRBD1
v_gene: TRBV30
abundance: many
CDR3aa: CAWSVVRTGRRSNRELFF
CDR3nt: TGTGCCTGGAGTGTGGTCCGGACAGGGAGGAGATCGAACCGGGAGCTGTTTTTT

j_gene: TRBJ2-7
d_gene: TRBD2
v_gene: TRBV20-1
abundance: many
CDR3aa: CSFRGGGEHYEQYF
CDR3nt: TGCAGTTTCCGGGGGGGAGGGGAACACTACGAGCAGTACTTC

j_gene: TRBJ2-5
d_gene: TRBD2
v_gene: TRBV9
abundance: many
CDR3aa: CASTPSGLAAETQYF
CDR3nt: TGTGCCAGCACCCCAAGCGGACTAGCGGCAGAGACCCAGTACTTC

j_gene: TRBJ2-3
d_gene: NA
v_gene: TRBV12-3/TRBV12-4
abundance: many
CDR3aa: CASSVTSSTDTQYF
CDR3nt: TGTGCCAGCAGCGTGACTAGTTCCACAGATACGCAGTATTTT

j_gene: TRBJ2-1
d_gene: NA
v_gene: TRBV3-1
abundance: many
CDR3aa: CASRRTGTNNEQFF
CDR3nt: TGTGCCAGCAGACGTACCGGGACAAACAATGAGCAGTTCTTC